This T cell receptor beta chain originates from a study of blood T cell repertoires in COVID-19. For the study at large: Sites across the United States, Italy and Spain contributed samples from acute and convalescent COVID-19. Sample material is recorded as cDNA or gDNA derived from T cells, B-cell-depleted T cells, or PBMCs.

There are 14 residues in the CDR3. Trimming took off 7 bases at V and 0 bases at J, with 10 bases between the two ends. Germline V gene data show CDR1 as MNHNY and CDR2 as SVGAGI (reference sequence). Source study methods: Reference gene primer amplification gave nucleated cell count estimates. Some clones are missing from TCRdb's copy, which holds only in-frame ones; the method was immunoSEQ multiplex PCR. V and J calls plus clone size are reproduced from that table; the DNA served to infer D and trimming. The sample consists of about 110,000 clones, about 80% of them appearing once. This sequence joins TRBV6-6 and TRBJ1-3; tentative D call: TRBD1 (5 bases). The sequenced material came from peripheral blood. The sequence derives from a woman aged 70-85 years with acute or convalescent COVID-19. CDR3 protein: CASIMGGSGNTIYF. As DNA, the CDR3 is TGTGCCAGCATCATGGGGGGCTCTGGAAACACCATATATTTT.